One TCR beta chain is described in this entry. These data belong to a study of cytomegalovirus exposure and HLA in healthy donors. Study as a whole: Early released data had tens of millions of unique TCRs, all coming from HLA-typed donors. Genotyping showed around four fifths of fewer than 500 donors falling in the Caucasian-associated ancestry cluster.

PCR was performed using 60 Vbeta and 13 Jbeta primers. The repertoire was sequenced with immunoSEQ multiplex PCR; TCRdb's copy has only in-frame clones and lacks some. Seen here are 150,000 or so clones, 70% to 85% observed once, and the top ten hold more than 1.5%. The receptor was derived from a woman aged 35 to 49 in good health and CMV-seronegative. Source material: PBMCs.

DNA for the CDR3: TGTGCCAGCAGTTTTTACCCCTCGCTAGCGGGAAAAGAGACCCAGTACTTC. Encoded protein: CASSFYPSLAGKETQYF. The chain couples TRBV28 to TRBJ2-5; 9 bases map to TRBD2. The CDR3 extends over 17 amino acids. The germline V gene has CDR1 MDHEN and CDR2 SYDVKM. V shed 3 bases, J shed 3 bases, and the junction held 11 bases outside the gene matches.